This T cell receptor (beta chain) was sequenced during a study of CD8+ T cells in alopecia areata (dated by TCRdb to between 2017 and 2018). About the study as a whole: Treated patients were enrolled in an open-label pilot trial of oral tofacitinib at 5 to 10 mg twice daily for moderate-to-severe alopecia areata. Tofacitinib was given for 6 to 18 months, followed by 6 months of follow-up off drug to assess delayed response and recurrence. In treated patients, disease severity was measured using the SALT score, which gives the percentage of scalp surface area affected. High-throughput TCRbeta sequencing was used to examine T cell clonal expansion in alopecia areata in both the C3H/HeJ mouse model and human patients. In humans, TCRbeta sequencing was performed on scalp tissue and on sorted CD4+ and CD8+ peripheral blood T cells from healthy controls and from patients with patchy or totalis/universalis alopecia areata. Tofacitinib-treated patients had biopsies at baseline and at 4 and 24 weeks of treatment, with a later scalp biopsy in several patients. Scalp clonality was compared across normal scalp (n=4), patchy alopecia areata scalp (n=8), and alopecia totalis/universalis scalp (n=8). RNA was extracted with the PAXgene miRNA kit for fixed scalp, the miRNeasy kit for PBMCs, and the RNeasy kit for mouse skin. immunoSEQ multiplex PCR using 35 Vbeta forward primers and 13 Jbeta reverse primers was used to amplify TCRbeta CDR3 regions.

Interpreted using the paper, the time point label stands for: about 5 months on oral tofacitinib. The treatment or condition label on this specimen signifies: oral pan-JAK inhibitor, 5-10 mg twice daily. From alopecia areata patients, peripheral blood was collected along with lesional scalp punch biopsies. PBMCs were isolated by density centrifugation and stained for CD3, CD4 and CD8, after which CD4+ and CD8+ T cells were sorted on a FACSAria. Libraries were constructed by the immunoSEQ multiplex PCR assay. For TCR sequencing, RNA was extracted from every sample and reverse transcribed into cDNA to serve as template. First-strand cDNA was synthesized using SuperScript III with a 2:1 mix of oligo-dT and random hexamers. A synthetic immune receptor repertoire was used to measure amplification bias, and any remaining bias was corrected computationally. For the original study's pipeline: Raw reads were preprocessed for error removal, and CDR3 was defined according to IMGT conventions as running from the conserved cysteine to phenylalanine. Clonality was calculated as 1 minus Shannon entropy normalized by log2 of the number of productive unique TCRs. CD4 or CD8 identity of scalp clones was inferred by cross-referencing scalp TCRbeta sequences with sorted blood CD4 and CD8 repertoires. This is the immuneACCESS table as TCRdb keeps it, with only in-frame sequences that have V and J called. A part of the clones is gone; compared with another copy, unresolved V genes explain less than half, and the rest is unexplained. V and J calls and clone size come straight from that table; D and trimming were deduced from the DNA. The sample data list 170,000 or so clones, and 58% of these were observed just once. The ten largest account for roughly 12% of the sample.

This clone was found many times. The clone's antigen remains unknown. Nothing much larger sits one base from this clone, and base qualities are not available. The junction carries 11 bases between V and J, which are trimmed by 0 bases and 10 bases respectively. The CDR1 and CDR2 encoded by the germline V gene are SGHRS and YFSETQ. The cysteine opens and the phenylalanine closes a CDR3 of 14 amino acids. Solely the CDR3 DNA is kept, with 42 bases framed from the first base. Results the study describes overall, beyond this receptor: Tofacitinib significantly lowered scalp clonality and the number of expanded CD8+ clones among the top 100 scalp clones. Compared with normal scalp, lesional scalp had higher clonality and more expanded CD8+ clones, particularly in alopecia totalis/universalis, a pattern that suggests antigenic drive. Resident alphabeta T cells in normal human skin are also sequenced, complicating scalp TCR repertoire analysis, unlike mouse skin dominated by gammadelta T cells. Because the treated cohort was small and had just a single nonresponder, larger studies are needed to establish links between baseline CD8+ expansion and response. Shared TCR sequences between patients were less evident than in mice, which may be partly attributable to HLA diversity in the patient population. Many expanded lesional clones were found to persist in scalp and blood during tofacitinib treatment, and relapse after treatment cessation may be partly explained by this persistence.

The specimen was CD8+ T cells sorted from blood, collected at week 24, from a patient treated with tofacitinib. This receptor was obtained from a human donor with alopecia areata. The chain joins TRBV5-1 to TRBJ1-6; TRBD1 is perhaps the D gene, given 6 matching bases. The CDR3 reads CASSLDRVGSPLHF. Read as DNA, the sequence is TGCGCCAGCAGCTTGGACAGGGTGGGCTCACCCCTCCACTTT.